These 29 T cell receptor beta chains were sequenced from one sample in a study of T cells in Graves' hyperthyroidism and ophthalmopathy. There were TCR beta CDR3 regions amplified from RNA transcripts. First-round RT-PCR with HTBI primers amplified the TCR CDR3 region. TCRdb itself ran the multiplex PCR reads through MiXCR, one entry per CDR3 protein. The sample has about 560,000 distinct CDR3 sequences; over 15% are singletons. The sample consisted of blood. The receptors stem from a woman younger than 30 with Graves' hyperthyroidism.

This clonotype turned up a few times. J is TRBJ2-7 and V is TRBV6-6; the D is unclear. V lost 2 bases, J lost 3 bases, and 11 bases lay in between. Looked up from germline, CDR1 is MNHNY and CDR2 is SVGAGI (reference sequence). CDR3 length equals 14 residues. CDR3 protein: CASSYTHSSYEQYF. The CDR3 DNA reads as TGTGCCAGCAGTTACACCCATTCCAGCTACGAGCAGTACTTC.

This clonotype was recorded many times. V usage is TRBV10-3 and J usage is TRBJ1-2, with D unclear. V lost 0 bases, J lost 10 bases, and 9 bases lay in between. The CDR3 totals 12 residues. Germline CDR1 reads ENHRY; CDR2 reads SYGVKD. The chain's CDR3 is CAISESGILYTF. In DNA, the CDR3 is TGTGCCATCAGTGAGTCGGGCATCCTCTACACCTTC.

This clonotype was counted only a few times. The chain is built from TRBV6-2 or TRBV6-3 and TRBJ2-7; TRBD1 matches 9 bases. Germline trimming cut 6 bases from V and 3 bases from J; bases unmatched to any gene: 3. Germline CDR1 is MNHEY and CDR2 is SVGEGT. The CDR3 is 13 residues long. The CDR3 coding sequence is TGTGCCAGCAGGGGACAGGGACTCTACGAGCAGTACTTC. Translation: CASRGQGLYEQYF.

The V and J genes are TRBV3-1 and TRBJ2-5; possibly TRBD1 for D (5 bases). Trimming shortened V by 1 base and J by 6 bases, and 12 bases separated the two germline ends. The CDR3 totals 14 residues. Germline CDR1 LGHDT, CDR2 YNNKEL (reference sequence). The CDR3 spells CASSQGQGTQTQYF. CDR3 sequence (DNA): TGTGCCAGCAGCCAAGGCCAGGGCACCCAGACCCAGTACTTC.

This clonotype was seen more than once but under ten times. The V and J genes are TRBV12-3 or TRBV12-4 and TRBJ2-6; the D call may be TRBD1 or TRBD2 (7 bases each). V lost 10 bases and J lost 1, with 14 bases in between. This CDR3 comprises 15 residues. The CDR3 spells CANSGGVSGANVLTF. For the CDR3, the DNA is TGTGCCAACTCAGGGGGGGTATCTGGGGCCAACGTCCTGACTTTC.

This clonotype has at least ten counts. This chain links TRBV7-2 with TRBJ2-7, with a weak D call TRBD1 (5 bases). With 5 bases removed from V and 2 bases from J, the gap between germline ends came to 13 bases. The germline gives CDR1 SGHTA, CDR2 FQGNSA. The CDR3 length is 14 residues. CDR3 nucleotide sequence: TGTGCCAGCAGCCTACAGGACGGAGCCTACGAGCAGTACTTC. It codes for CASSLQDGAYEQYF.

This clonotype came up many times. The chain has TRBV18 and TRBJ1-1; D uncertain. The CDR3 spans 14 residues. CDR1 and CDR2 from the germline V gene are KGHSH and LQKENI. The germline V and J ends were trimmed by 4 bases and 0 bases, with 9 bases remaining between them. CDR3 amino acids: CASSRYTMNTEAFF. CDR3 nucleotides: TGTGCCAGCTCACGTTATACTATGAACACTGAAGCTTTCTTT.

This clonotype was seen ten or more times. The chain combines TRBV7-8 with TRBJ2-5; 7 bases are a match to TRBD2. This CDR3 comprises 15 residues. CDR1 and CDR2 from the germline V gene are SGHVS and FQNEAQ. With 5 bases clipped from V and 5 bases from J, the junction kept 11 bases outside the gene matches. CDR3 coding DNA: TGTGCCAGCAGCCCACGGACTAGTATTTGGGAGACCCAGTACTTC. Translating it yields CASSPRTSIWETQYF.

The chain joins TRBV2 to TRBJ2-1; 7 bases match TRBD2. The junction had 11 bases not matched to a gene; V was cut back by 11 bases and J by 7 bases. Germline assignment: CDR1 SNHLY and CDR2 FYNNEI. This CDR3 has 13 amino acids. For the CDR3, the DNA is TGTGCCGGGTTCGGCGGGAGTAGAAATGAGCAGTTCTTC. Protein product: CAGFGGSRNEQFF.

This clonotype was counted at least ten times. The V and J genes are TRBV20-1 and TRBJ2-3, with D unresolved. Germline loops: CDR1 DFQATT, CDR2 SNEGSKA (reference sequence). This CDR3 comprises 14 residues. The V end lost 1 base, the J end lost 2 bases, and 10 bases lay between the germline ends. The CDR3 nucleotides are TGCAGTGCTAGAGCGTTAGAGTCCACAGATACGCAGTATTTT. Its protein is CSARALESTDTQYF.

This clonotype was detected many times. The chain recombines TRBV12-3 or TRBV12-4 with TRBJ1-1; D may be TRBD1 (6 bases). The V end lost 3 bases, the J end lost 6 bases, and 11 bases lay between the germline ends. CDR3 size: 13 residues. CDR3 amino acids: CASSFRGWAEAFF. CDR3 nucleotide sequence: TGTGCCAGCAGTTTTAGGGGGTGGGCTGAAGCTTTCTTT.

J is TRBJ1-6 and V is TRBV11-2; D is perhaps TRBD1 (5 bases). CDR1 is SGHAT and CDR2 is FQNNGV in the germline V gene. V lost 5 bases, J lost 6 bases, and 17 bases lay in between. The CDR3 runs 16 residues. The CDR3 protein is CASSRNPGRSNSPLHF. The CDR3 bases are TGTGCCAGCAGCAGAAACCCGGGACGAAGTAATTCACCCCTCCACTTT.

The gene calls are TRBV15 and TRBJ2-3, with D tentatively TRBD2 (6 bases). Germline-derived CDR1 and CDR2 are LNHNV and YYDKDF (reference sequence). Trimming took 2 bases from V and 2 from J, leaving 17 bases between them. This CDR3 region has 17 residues. The CDR3 sequence is CATSRSLWAGPTDTQYF. In nucleotides, the CDR3 is TGTGCCACCAGCAGATCTTTATGGGCGGGGCCCACAGATACGCAGTATTTT.

This clonotype was counted at least ten times. The V gene is TRBV7-2, the J gene TRBJ2-3; D call uncertain. Trimming took 1 base from V and 3 from J, leaving 11 bases between them. This CDR3 region has 15 residues. Germline CDR1 and CDR2: SGHTA and FQGNSA. CDR3 loop: CASSLGFRETDTQYF. As DNA, the CDR3 is TGTGCCAGCAGCTTAGGGTTTAGGGAAACAGATACGCAGTATTTT.

This clonotype was seen more than once but under ten times. V is TRBV6-1 and J is TRBJ1-1; 7 bases agree with TRBD1. The germline V gene encodes CDR1 MNHNS and CDR2 SASEGT. The CDR3 spans 12 residues. With V trimmed by 5 bases and J by 8 bases, 5 bases remained unmatched. The CDR3 loop is CASSLTTGEAFF. CDR3 coding DNA: TGTGCCAGCAGTTTAACGACAGGGGAAGCTTTCTTT.

This clonotype was counted ten times or more. The rearrangement uses TRBV5-1 and TRBJ1-1; 8 positions agree with TRBD1. The CDR3 loop spans 16 amino acids. The germline CDR1 and CDR2 sequences are SGHRS and YFSETQ. V lost 0 bases and J lost 1; bases outside the gene matches: 5. This CDR3 is CASSLDRGQANTEAFF. As DNA, the CDR3 is TGCGCCAGCAGCTTGGACAGGGGACAGGCGAACACTGAAGCTTTCTTT.

The rearrangement uses TRBV7-2 and TRBJ2-1; D remains ambiguous. In germline, CDR1 is SGHTA, CDR2 FQGNSA. V lost 1 base and J 7 bases, leaving 8 bases between the germline ends. This CDR3 is built from 13 residues. The CDR3 nucleotides read TGTGCCAGCAGCTTAGGGGCCCAGAATGAGCAGTTCTTC. Protein product: CASSLGAQNEQFF.

This clonotype was observed a handful of times. The genes are TRBV10-2 and TRBJ1-5; possible D gene TRBD1, 5 bases. V gave up 6 bases and J gave up 6 bases, with 12 bases separating them. The CDR3 covers 13 residues. Germline CDR1 reads WSHSY; CDR2 reads SAAADI. The CDR3 DNA reads TGCGCCAGCAGCCCCGGGGCAATTCAGCCCCAGCATTTT. Protein: CASSPGAIQPQHF.

At least ten counts were recorded for this clonotype. This chain uses TRBV6-2 or TRBV6-3 with TRBJ2-2; D tentatively reads TRBD1 or TRBD2 (5 bases each). The CDR3 is 16 amino acids. CDR1 is MNHEY, CDR2 SVGEGT, per germline. The V end lost 5 bases, the J end lost 3 bases, and 16 bases lay between the germline ends. CDR3 amino acids: CASSPNEGLHTGELFF. The CDR3 nucleotides read TGTGCCAGCAGTCCGAATGAGGGGTTGCACACCGGGGAGCTGTTTTTT.

This clonotype was seen a few times. The V gene is TRBV11-3, the J gene TRBJ2-2; D might be TRBD1 (6 bases). The CDR3 consists of 15 residues. CDR1 is SGHNT and CDR2 is YENEEA in the germline V gene. V was pared by 1 base and J by 4 bases, with 10 bases between. CDR3 amino acids: CASSLAPGVTGELFF. CDR3 nucleotide sequence: TGTGCCAGCAGCTTAGCCCCAGGGGTCACCGGGGAGCTGTTTTTT.

The V call is TRBV12-3 or TRBV12-4, the J call TRBJ1-5, with TRBD1 as a possible D gene (6 bases). The length of the CDR3 is 16 residues. V lost 3 bases and J 7 bases, leaving 19 bases between the germline ends. CDR3 residues: CASSLVSGGAGQPQHF. The CDR3 DNA sequence: TGTGCCAGCAGTTTGGTTTCGGGGGGGGCTGGCCAGCCCCAGCATTTT.

This clonotype was seen repeatedly, ten times or more. This chain links TRBV20-1 with TRBJ2-7; 9 bases are a match to TRBD1. V dropped 3 bases and J dropped 7; count of bases not matched to a gene: 13. Germline values: CDR1 DFQATT, CDR2 SNEGSKA (reference sequence). The CDR3 consists of 15 residues. The CDR3 DNA is TGCAGTGCTAGGGTAACAGGGGGCCTTGGGGGGGAGCAGTACTTC. As protein: CSARVTGGLGGEQYF.

This sequence joins TRBV24-1 and TRBJ2-5, with TRBD1 matching over 10 bases. Unmatched junction bases numbered 4, after V lost 4 bases and J lost 0 bases. Germline V lookup: CDR1 KGHDR, CDR2 SFDVKD. There are 16 residues in the CDR3. The CDR3 region has the DNA TGTGCCACCAGTGAATCCGGGACAGGGGACCAAGAGACCCAGTACTTC. This encodes CATSESGTGDQETQYF.

This clonotype was picked up a small number of times. The gene calls are TRBV5-1 and TRBJ2-3; TRBD1 is a possible D gene (6 bases). CDR3 length equals 16 residues. V was pared by 0 bases and J by 1 base, with 12 bases between. From germline, CDR1 is SGHRS and CDR2 YFSETQ. CDR3 sequence reads: CASSLVGGGRTDTQYF. In nucleotides, the CDR3 is TGCGCCAGCAGCTTGGTAGGTGGGGGCCGCACAGATACGCAGTATTTT.

Concerning this clonotype: Its ends do not fully match the called genes, so a read error is possible. This rearrangement joins TRBV18 to TRBJ1-4; the match to TRBD1 covers 7 bases. There are 15 residues in the CDR3. Germline assignment: CDR1 KGHSH and CDR2 LQKENI. The CDR3 spells CASSQQGITNEKLLF. The DNA of the CDR3 is TGTGCCAGCTCACAACAGGGGATCACTAATGAAAAACTGCTTTTT. Complete variable domain (other parts from reference TRBV18 and TRBJ1-4): NAGVMQNPRHLVRRRGQEARLRCSPMKGHSHVYWYRQLPEEGLKFMVYLQKENIIDESGMPKERFSAEFPKEGPSILRIQQVVRGDSAAYFCASSQQGITNEKLLFGSGTQLSVL.

This clonotype was detected ten times or more. The chain employs TRBV27 and TRBJ2-1, with TRBD1 matching 9 bases. This CDR3 is built from 17 residues. V shed 5 bases and J 3 bases; nucleotides not matched to a gene: 11. Germline V gene sequence: CDR1 MNHEY, CDR2 SMNVEV (reference sequence). The CDR3 DNA sequence: TGTGCCAGCAGTCCGATACAGGGGGCTAGCGGCTACAATGAGCAGTTCTTC. It specifies CASSPIQGASGYNEQFF.

The V call is TRBV6-2 or TRBV6-3, the J call TRBJ1-5; D perhaps matches TRBD1 (6 bases). The germline CDR1 and CDR2 sequences are MNHEY and SVGEGT. There are 13 residues in the CDR3. The ends were cut back, 1 base at V and 7 bases at J, with 8 bases in the middle. CDR3 residues: CASSYWRGQPQHF. CDR3 nucleotide sequence: TGTGCCAGCAGTTACTGGAGGGGGCAGCCCCAGCATTTT.

J is TRBJ2-7 and V is TRBV3-1; D gene ambiguous. Germline values: CDR1 LGHDT, CDR2 YNNKEL (reference sequence). The CDR3 spans 16 residues. Trimming shortened V by 0 bases and J by 6 bases, and 18 bases separated the two germline ends. The CDR3 DNA sequence: TGTGCCAGCAGCCAAGATACTGGCCTTAGGGTGGGCGAGCAGTACTTC. This sequence encodes CASSQDTGLRVGEQYF.

At least ten counts were recorded for this clonotype. This chain connects TRBV12-3 or TRBV12-4 to TRBJ2-1, with TRBD2 matching over 10 bases. CDR3 length equals 14 residues. Trimming at V came to 4 bases and at J to 9 bases, leaving 6 bases not matched to a gene. The CDR3 nucleotides are TGTGCCAGCAGTTCCGTAGCGGGGGGAGGTGAGCAGTTCTTC. It specifies CASSSVAGGGEQFF.